The rows below give T cell receptor beta chains drawn from one sample of a study of T-cell reconstitution after alpha-beta-depleted transplantation in children. One entry per CDR3 protein results from TCRdb running MiXCR on the PCR reads. The table records around 670,000 distinct CDR3 sequences, 10% to 15% of them present only once. Sample: PBMCs, taken before TCRalphabeta/CD19-depleted stem cell transplant. These receptors all stem from a girl aged 2 to 9 with congenital amegakaryocytic thrombocytopenia, due to receive a stem cell transplant. Both conserved end residues are part of each CDR3. A D gene is named only where the DNA matches it firmly. The size of a clone is reported for some rows only, either as once, few or many, or as a class for expanded clones.

cdr3_nt,cdr3_aa,cdr3_length,j_call,clone_size,v_call,d_call
TGCGCCAGCAGCTCGGGGGGCGCGAGGACAGATACGCAGTATTTT,CASSSGGARTDTQYF,15,TRBJ2-3,few,TRBV5-1,.
TGCAGTGCTAGAGTGGGGGGATGGAACTATGGCTACACCTTC,CSARVGGWNYGYTF,14,TRBJ1-2,many,TRBV20-1,.
TGTGCCATCAGTGAGTCCTCCCTTTCCTACAATGAGCAGTTCTTC,CAISESSLSYNEQFF,15,TRBJ2-1,many,TRBV10-3,.
TGCGCCAGCAGCTCGCGGACAGACGAGAATGAGCAGTTCTTC,CASSSRTDENEQFF,14,TRBJ2-1,many,TRBV5-1,.
TGCAGTGCTGCGCCGGGACTCCTTGTCTCCTACGAGCAGTACTTC,CSAAPGLLVSYEQYF,15,TRBJ2-7,.,TRBV20-1,.
TGTGCCAGCAGCTTAGGGACTAGCGGTCGGAACGAGCAGTACTTC,CASSLGTSGRNEQYF,15,TRBJ2-7,many,TRBV7-9,TRBD2
TGTGCCAGCCAACTGCCCGGCGGGGAGCTGTTTTTT,CASQLPGGELFF,12,TRBJ2-2,.,TRBV7-9,.
TGTGCCAGTACAACCGGGACTAGCGCCTACAATGAGCAGTTCTTC,CASTTGTSAYNEQFF,15,TRBJ2-1,.,TRBV19,TRBD2
TGCGCCAGCAGCGAAGACGTTATAAACACTGAAGCTTTCTTT,CASSEDVINTEAFF,14,TRBJ1-1,few,TRBV5-1,.
TGTGCCAGCAGCTTATTCCCTATTCAAGAGACCCAGTACTTC,CASSLFPIQETQYF,14,TRBJ2-5,.,TRBV7-9,.
TGTGCCAGCAGTTTCCAGGGTGTAAGCAATCAGCCCCAGCATTTT,CASSFQGVSNQPQHF,15,TRBJ1-5,.,TRBV12-3/TRBV12-4,.
TGCGCCAGCAGCCAAACTGTAACCGCCGGGACAGATGAAAAACTGTTTTTT,CASSQTVTAGTDEKLFF,17,TRBJ1-4,.,TRBV4-1,TRBD1
TGTGCCACCAGCAGAAATCGACAATTTGGGACTGAAGCTTTCTTT,CATSRNRQFGTEAFF,15,TRBJ1-1,many,TRBV15,.
TGTGCCAGCAGCTTAGTTTCCTACACTGAAGCTTTCTTT,CASSLVSYTEAFF,13,TRBJ1-1,many,TRBV7-2,.
TGCGCCAGCAGCTTGGCTCGGGGGCATGAGCAGTTCTTC,CASSLARGHEQFF,13,TRBJ2-1,many,TRBV5-1,.
TGTGCCAGCGGCCGGCCCTACGAGCAGTACTTC,CASGRPYEQYF,11,TRBJ2-7,many,TRBV12-3/TRBV12-4,.
TGCGCCAGCAGCTGGGGACTAGCGGATCACACCGGGGAGCTGTTTTTT,CASSWGLADHTGELFF,16,TRBJ2-2,few,TRBV5-1,TRBD2
TGCGCCAGCAGCCACCTTCCCACCGAAATAGTTAACTATGGCTACACCTTC,CASSHLPTEIVNYGYTF,17,TRBJ1-2,.,TRBV4-1,.
TGCGCCAGCAGCTCCAGCCTGACTAGAGGGAAGTACAATGAGCAGTTCTTC,CASSSSLTRGKYNEQFF,17,TRBJ2-1,many,TRBV5-1,.
TGCGCCAGCAGCCGGATCGCTAGCGGGAGAATCGGGGAGCTGTTTTTT,CASSRIASGRIGELFF,16,TRBJ2-2,.,TRBV5-1,TRBD2
TGCGCCAGCAGCCAACAGGGCCTGAGAGAGACCCAGTACTTC,CASSQQGLRETQYF,14,TRBJ2-5,.,TRBV4-1,.
TGTGCCAGCAGTGATAGTCCAGCGGGAGTAGGCGAGCAGTACTTC,CASSDSPAGVGEQYF,15,TRBJ2-7,few,TRBV2,TRBD2
TGCAGTGCTAGTAAGGGGGTTGGCACTGAAGCTTTCTTT,CSASKGVGTEAFF,13,TRBJ1-1,few,TRBV20-1,.
TGCAGTGCTATTTATAGGACCGGGGCGACCTACGAGCAGTACTTC,CSAIYRTGATYEQYF,15,TRBJ2-7,.,TRBV20-1,.
TGCAGTGCTAGAGATTTTGGCGTTTCCGAGCAGTACTTC,CSARDFGVSEQYF,13,TRBJ2-7,few,TRBV20-1,.
TGTGCCAGCAGTCAGCCTCGGACTATCTTCTACAATGAGCAGTTCTTC,CASSQPRTIFYNEQFF,16,TRBJ2-1,.,TRBV28,.